Listed here are 22 T cell receptor beta chains from one sample, sequenced in a study of cytomegalovirus exposure and HLA in healthy donors. The PCR had 60 Vbeta and 13 Jbeta primers. Repertoires were generated with immunoSEQ multiplex PCR, while TCRdb's copy carries only in-frame clones and drops some. The data contain hundreds of thousands of clones, roughly 80% of them seen just once; the ten biggest clones take up around 2.8%. Sequencing used PBMCs. The receptors were sampled from a man aged 25 to 40 in good health and CMV-seronegative.

This clone turned up a few times. Additional DNA sequences in this sample encode the identical CDR3. This chain links TRBV5-1 with TRBJ2-3; D unclear. The germline V and J ends were trimmed by 0 bases and 0 bases, with 5 bases remaining between them. This CDR3 has 14 residues. In germline, CDR1 is SGHRS, CDR2 YFSETQ. CDR3 nucleotides: TGCGCCAGCAGCTTGGTACAGAGCACAGATACGCAGTATTTT. Translating gives CASSLVQSTDTQYF.

This clone turned up a few times. The genes are TRBV28 and TRBJ1-6, with a tentative D call TRBD1 (5 bases). With 7 bases removed from V and 2 bases from J, the gap between germline ends came to 9 bases. The CDR3 has 14 residues. The germline CDR1 and CDR2 sequences are MDHEN and SYDVKM. CDR3 in amino acids: CASTVGAYNSPLHF. The CDR3 DNA sequence: TGTGCCAGCACCGTAGGGGCCTATAATTCACCCCTCCACTTT.

V usage is TRBV2 and J usage is TRBJ1-4, with D possibly matching TRBD1 (5 bases). The CDR3 has 13 amino acids. In germline, CDR1 is SNHLY, CDR2 FYNNEI. V was pared by 6 bases and J by 7 bases, with 12 bases between. The CDR3 is CASSRGSVEKLFF. CDR3 DNA: TGTGCCAGCAGCCGGGGGTCAGTTGAAAAACTGTTTTTT.

The chain combines TRBV5-1 with TRBJ2-7; TRBD1 matches at 7 bases. Germline V gene data show CDR1 as SGHRS and CDR2 as YFSETQ. This CDR3 comprises 14 residues. Trimming took 4 bases from V and 2 from J; bases not matched to a gene: 6. CDR3 sequence reads: CASSPGDSPYEQYF. CDR3 coding DNA: TGCGCCAGCAGCCCAGGGGACAGCCCCTACGAGCAGTACTTC.

CDR3 sequence reads: CASSAGRWWPFNTSATNEKLFF. The DNA for the CDR3 is TGTGCCAGCAGTGCGGGCAGATGGTGGCCTTTCAACACTTCTGCAACTAATGAAAAACTGTTTTTT. This chain joins TRBV28 and TRBJ1-4; D gene uncertain. V lost 5 bases and J 0 bases, leaving 31 bases between the germline ends. Germline V lookup: CDR1 MDHEN, CDR2 SYDVKM. This CDR3 is 22 amino acids long.

This clone was counted between two and nine times. Different DNA sequences within this sample yield the same CDR3. This chain uses TRBV6-6 with TRBJ1-5; possibly TRBD1 for D (5 bases). From germline, CDR1 is MNHNY and CDR2 SVGAGI (reference sequence). Trimming removed 0 bases at V and 4 bases at J, with 7 bases between. This CDR3 is built from 14 residues. The CDR3 region is CASSYSGGNQPQHF. The DNA for the CDR3 is TGTGCCAGCAGTTACTCCGGGGGGAATCAGCCCCAGCATTTT.

J is TRBJ2-7 and V is TRBV7-2, with 7 bases matching TRBD1. With 2 bases clipped from V and 7 bases from J, the junction kept 11 bases outside the gene matches. The CDR3 contains 15 residues. Germline CDR1 is SGHTA and CDR2 is FQGNSA. In nucleotides, the CDR3 is TGTGCCAGCAGCTTAACGAGGGGGCGCTCGGAAGAGCAGTACTTC. Translation gives CASSLTRGRSEEQYF.

There are a few counts of this clone. The chain is built from TRBV2 and TRBJ2-7, with 7 bases identical to TRBD1. From germline, CDR1 is SNHLY and CDR2 FYNNEI. After removal of 10 bases from V and 2 bases from J, the junction contained 2 bases not matched to a gene. The CDR3 loop spans 11 amino acids. CDR3 coding DNA: TGTGCCACGGGACAGACCTACGAGCAGTACTTC. Encoded protein: CATGQTYEQYF. Combining the CDR3 with reference TRBV2 and TRBJ2-7 gives the whole variable domain EPEVTQTPSHQVTQMGQEVILRCVPISNHLYFYWYRQILGQKVEFLVSFYNNEISEKSEIFDDQFSVERPDGSNFTLKIRSTKLEDSAMYFCATGQTYEQYFGPGTRLTVT.

Only one count was recorded for this clone. The chain uses TRBV7-9 and TRBJ2-1; TRBD2 aligns across 9 bases. J lost 9 bases, V lost 5 bases, and 8 bases had no gene match. In germline, CDR1 is SEHNR, CDR2 FQNEAQ (reference sequence). This CDR3 has 14 amino acids. CDR3 sequence: CASSGASGASEQFF. The DNA of the CDR3 is TGTGCCAGCAGCGGGGCTAGCGGGGCCAGTGAGCAGTTCTTC.

This clone was seen once. V is TRBV5-7 and J is TRBJ1-5; D is ambiguous. TRBV5-7 is annotated as an ORF whose role is uncertain. CDR3 length: 17 amino acids. V lost 0 bases and J lost 0, with 13 bases in between. CDR3 bases: TGTGCCAGCAGCTTGGGGGGAGTCCGGGATAGCAATCAGCCCCAGCATTTT. Translated, it gives CASSLGGVRDSNQPQHF.

The chain couples TRBV28 to TRBJ2-5, with 10 nucleotides matching TRBD2. Germline V gene sequence: CDR1 MDHEN, CDR2 SYDVKM. Unmatched junction bases numbered 4, after V lost 2 bases and J lost 4 bases. This CDR3 comprises 15 residues. The CDR3 DNA follows: TGTGCCAGCAGTTTAGGAGCGGGGGGGGGAGAGACCCAGTACTTC. It is translated as CASSLGAGGGETQYF. Together with reference TRBV28 and TRBJ2-5, the CDR3 gives the full variable domain: DVKVTQSSRYLVKRTGEKVFLECVQDMDHENMFWYRQDPGLGLRLIYFSYDVKMKEKGDIPEGYSVSREKKERFSLILESASTNQTSMYLCASSLGAGGGETQYFGPGTRLLVL.

The V and J genes are TRBV7-2 and TRBJ2-3, with a weak D call TRBD2 (5 bases). Germline V lookup: CDR1 SGHTA, CDR2 FQGNSA. The CDR3 length is 13 residues. Trimming cost V 7 bases and J 5 bases, with 13 bases left between them. Here the CDR3 reads CASTRSGLDTQYF. CDR3 sequence (DNA): TGTGCCAGCACCCGCTCGGGGTTAGATACGCAGTATTTT.

This chain joins TRBV9 and TRBJ2-2; weak D call: TRBD1 (5 bases). V shed 0 bases and J shed 6 bases, with 9 bases lying between them. The length of the CDR3 is 14 residues. CDR1 and CDR2 (germline): SGDLS, YYNGEE. The DNA of the CDR3 is TGTGCCAGCAGCGTAGGGGGCCGGGCCGGGGAGCTGTTTTTT. It is translated as CASSVGGRAGELFF.

The table lists this clone with a few counts. The J gene is TRBJ2-3, the V gene TRBV2; 7 bases are a match to TRBD2. In germline, CDR1 is SNHLY, CDR2 FYNNEI. The CDR3 totals 12 residues. V was pared by 9 bases and J by 9 bases, with 9 bases of the junction left unmatched. CDR3 coding DNA: TGTGCCAGGGGGGGTAGCGGGCAAACGCAGTATTTT. It codes for CARGGSGQTQYF.

This chain joins TRBV5-6 and TRBJ1-1; the match to TRBD1 covers 7 bases. This CDR3 has 12 residues. Germline V CDR1 and CDR2: SGHDT, YYEEEE. With V trimmed by 7 bases and J by 4 bases, 4 bases remained unmatched. CDR3 coding DNA: TGTGCCAGCCGACAGGGAGGCACTGAAGCTTTCTTT. It specifies CASRQGGTEAFF.

This clone was detected once. The chain combines TRBV15 with TRBJ1-1; D might be TRBD1 (6 bases). The CDR3 runs 13 residues. V shed 8 bases and J shed 1 base, with 11 bases lying between them. Germline assignment: CDR1 LNHNV and CDR2 YYDKDF (reference sequence). CDR3 in DNA: TGTGCCACCTCCCCAGGGGCGAACACTGAAGCTTTCTTT. As protein: CATSPGANTEAFF.

The chain joins TRBV7-8 to TRBJ2-1, with TRBD2 identical over 7 bases. Germline V gene lookup returns CDR1 SGHVS and CDR2 FQNEAQ. This CDR3 has 14 amino acids. J was trimmed by 8 bases and V by 1 base; bases with no gene match: 5. The CDR3 is CASSLELALHEQFF. CDR3 DNA sequence: TGTGCCAGCAGCTTAGAACTAGCGCTCCATGAGCAGTTCTTC.

CDR3 sequence reads: CASSPSGTGFNPSYEQYF. DNA of the CDR3: TGTGCCAGCTCACCCTCCGGGACAGGGTTTAATCCCTCCTACGAGCAGTACTTC. This chain connects TRBV18 to TRBJ2-7, with 9 bases that match TRBD1. V lost 3 bases to trimming and J lost 0 bases; unmatched junction nucleotides: 12. The CDR3 contains 18 residues. The germline CDR1 and CDR2 sequences are KGHSH and LQKENI.

The genes are TRBV7-9 and TRBJ1-4, with D perhaps TRBD1 (6 bases). V lost 3 bases to trimming and J lost 8 bases, with 22 bases between them. The CDR3 runs 17 residues. The germline gives CDR1 SEHNR, CDR2 FQNEAQ (reference sequence). CDR3 protein: CASSLWDTEEQNEKLFF. DNA of the CDR3: TGTGCCAGCAGCTTGTGGGACACTGAGGAGCAGAACGAAAAACTGTTTTTT.

This clone was found once. V usage is TRBV28 and J usage is TRBJ2-7; 8 bases are a match to TRBD1. J lost 4 bases, V lost 5 bases, and 10 bases had no gene match. This CDR3 region has 15 residues. Germline loops: CDR1 MDHEN, CDR2 SYDVKM. The CDR3 loop reads CASSLRTGTPYEQYF. The DNA of the CDR3 is TGTGCCAGCAGTCTCCGGACAGGGACACCATACGAGCAGTACTTC.

The gene calls are TRBV6-6 and TRBJ1-5; 8 nucleotides agree with TRBD1. Germline CDR1 is MNHNY and CDR2 is SVGAGI (reference sequence). V gave up 8 bases and J gave up 2 bases; unmatched junction bases: 11. The CDR3 spans 16 residues. CDR3 sequence reads: CASARGLGFGNQPQHF. The CDR3 nucleotides are TGTGCCAGCGCCAGGGGGCTGGGATTTGGCAATCAGCCCCAGCATTTT.

This clone was seen more than once but under ten times. The rearrangement joins TRBV6-6 to TRBJ1-2; 9 bases map to TRBD1. With V trimmed by 0 bases and J by 6 bases, 2 bases remained unmatched. There are 14 residues in the CDR3. Germline CDR1 is MNHNY and CDR2 is SVGAGI (reference sequence). CDR3 residues: CASSYSRDRDGYTF. DNA for the CDR3: TGTGCCAGCAGTTACTCGAGGGACAGGGATGGCTACACCTTC.